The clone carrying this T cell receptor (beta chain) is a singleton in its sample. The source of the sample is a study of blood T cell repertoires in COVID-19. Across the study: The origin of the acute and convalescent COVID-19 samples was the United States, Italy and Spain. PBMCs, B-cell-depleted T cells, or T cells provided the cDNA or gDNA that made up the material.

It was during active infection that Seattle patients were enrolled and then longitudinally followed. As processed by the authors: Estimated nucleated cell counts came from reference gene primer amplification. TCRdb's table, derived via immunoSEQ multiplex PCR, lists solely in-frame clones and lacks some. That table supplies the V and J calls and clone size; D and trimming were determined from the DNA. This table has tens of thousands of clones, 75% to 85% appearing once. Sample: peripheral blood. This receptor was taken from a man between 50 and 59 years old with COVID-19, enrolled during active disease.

The CDR3 DNA follows: TGTGCCACACATCGGGGAGCAGCCGGGCAGGGGGAGCTGTTTTTT. This sequence encodes CATHRGAAGQGELFF. The rearrangement uses TRBV28 and TRBJ2-2; a weak D match, TRBD2 (5 bases). Germline loops: CDR1 MDHEN, CDR2 SYDVKM. This CDR3 region has 15 residues. V lost 10 bases to trimming and J lost 8 bases, with 23 bases between them.